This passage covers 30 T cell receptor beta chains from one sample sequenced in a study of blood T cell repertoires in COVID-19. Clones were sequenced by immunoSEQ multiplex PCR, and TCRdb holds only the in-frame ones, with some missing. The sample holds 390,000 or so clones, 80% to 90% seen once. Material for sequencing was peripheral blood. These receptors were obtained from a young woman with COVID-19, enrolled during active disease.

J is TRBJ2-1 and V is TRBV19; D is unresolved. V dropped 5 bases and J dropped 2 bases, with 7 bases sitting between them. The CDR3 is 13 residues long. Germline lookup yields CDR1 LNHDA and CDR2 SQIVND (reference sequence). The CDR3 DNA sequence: TGTGCCAGTAGTCTTACTACCTACAATGAGCAGTTCTTC. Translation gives CASSLTTYNEQFF.

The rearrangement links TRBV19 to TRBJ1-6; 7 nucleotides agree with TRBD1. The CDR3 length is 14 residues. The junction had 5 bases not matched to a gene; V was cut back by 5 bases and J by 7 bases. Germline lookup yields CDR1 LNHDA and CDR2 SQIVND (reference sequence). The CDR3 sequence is CASSWRDSNSPLHF. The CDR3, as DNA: TGTGCCAGTAGTTGGCGGGACAGCAATTCACCCCTCCACTTT.

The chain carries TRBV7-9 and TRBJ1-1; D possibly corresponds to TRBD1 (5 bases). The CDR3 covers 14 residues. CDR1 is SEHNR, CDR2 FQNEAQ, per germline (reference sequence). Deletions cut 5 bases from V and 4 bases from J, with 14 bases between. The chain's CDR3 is CASSVPGLSTEAFF. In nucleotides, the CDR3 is TGTGCCAGCAGCGTCCCAGGGCTTAGCACTGAAGCTTTCTTT.

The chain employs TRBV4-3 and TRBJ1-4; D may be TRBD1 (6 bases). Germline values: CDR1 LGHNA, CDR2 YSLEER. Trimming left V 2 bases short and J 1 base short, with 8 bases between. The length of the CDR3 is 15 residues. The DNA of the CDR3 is TGCGCCAGCAGCCAACAAGGGGGAACTAATGAAAAACTGTTTTTT. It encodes CASSQQGGTNEKLFF.

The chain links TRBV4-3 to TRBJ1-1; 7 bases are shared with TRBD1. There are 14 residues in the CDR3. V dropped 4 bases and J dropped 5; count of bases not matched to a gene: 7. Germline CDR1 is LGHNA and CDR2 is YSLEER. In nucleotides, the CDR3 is TGCGCCAGCAGCCCCCAGACAGGGCGGACTGAAGCTTTCTTT. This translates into CASSPQTGRTEAFF.

CDR3 nucleotides: TGTGCCAGCAGCTTGCGCGGGGCGGATACGCAGTATTTT. It specifies CASSLRGADTQYF. J is TRBJ2-3 and V is TRBV5-4; perhaps TRBD2 as D (6 bases). The germline CDR1 and CDR2 sequences are SGHNT and YYREEE (reference sequence). This CDR3 has 13 amino acids. Trimming took 1 base from V and 6 from J, leaving 9 bases between them.

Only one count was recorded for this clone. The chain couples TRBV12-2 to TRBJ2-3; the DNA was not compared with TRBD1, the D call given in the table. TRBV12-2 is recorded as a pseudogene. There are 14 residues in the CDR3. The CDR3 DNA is TGTGCAAGTCGTGCGGGACAGGGAACAGATACGCAGTATTTT. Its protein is CASRAGQGTDTQYF.

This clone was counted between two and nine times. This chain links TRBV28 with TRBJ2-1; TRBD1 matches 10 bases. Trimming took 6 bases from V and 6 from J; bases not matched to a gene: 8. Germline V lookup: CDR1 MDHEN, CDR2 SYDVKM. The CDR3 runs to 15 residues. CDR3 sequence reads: CASSRGTGDLNEQFF. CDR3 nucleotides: TGTGCCAGCAGCCGGGGGACAGGGGACCTCAATGAGCAGTTCTTC.

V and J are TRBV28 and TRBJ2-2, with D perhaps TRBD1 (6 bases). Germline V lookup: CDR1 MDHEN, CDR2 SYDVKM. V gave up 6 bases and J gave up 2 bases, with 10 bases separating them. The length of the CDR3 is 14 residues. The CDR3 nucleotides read TGTGCCAGCAGATCGGGACAAAACACCGGGGAGCTGTTTTTT. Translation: CASRSGQNTGELFF. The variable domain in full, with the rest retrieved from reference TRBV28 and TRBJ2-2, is DVKVTQSSRYLVKRTGEKVFLECVQDMDHENMFWYRQDPGLGLRLIYFSYDVKMKEKGDIPEGYSVSREKKERFSLILESASTNQTSMYLCASRSGQNTGELFFGEGSRLTVL.

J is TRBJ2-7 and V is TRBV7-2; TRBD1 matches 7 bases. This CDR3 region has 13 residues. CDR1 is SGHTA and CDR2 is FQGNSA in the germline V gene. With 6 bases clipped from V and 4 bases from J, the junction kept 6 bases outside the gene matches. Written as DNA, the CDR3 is TGTGCCAGCAGAGAGGGGGCGCGTTACGAGCAGTACTTC. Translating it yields CASREGARYEQYF.

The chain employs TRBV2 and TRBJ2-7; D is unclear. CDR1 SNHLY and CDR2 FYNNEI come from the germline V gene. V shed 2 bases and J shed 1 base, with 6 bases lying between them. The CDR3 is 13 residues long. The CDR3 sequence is CASSEIPSYEQYF. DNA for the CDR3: TGTGCCAGCAGTGAAATCCCATCCTACGAGCAGTACTTC.

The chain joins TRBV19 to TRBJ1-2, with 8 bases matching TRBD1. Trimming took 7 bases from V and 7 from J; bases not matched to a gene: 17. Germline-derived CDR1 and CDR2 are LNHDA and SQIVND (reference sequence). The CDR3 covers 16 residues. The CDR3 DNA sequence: TGTGCCAGTAAAGTATCACAGGTCAGGGGGCGCGGTGGCTACACCTTC. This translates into CASKVSQVRGRGGYTF. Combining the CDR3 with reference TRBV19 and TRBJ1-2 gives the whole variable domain DGGITQSPKYLFRKEGQNVTLSCEQNLNHDAMYWYRQDPGQGLRLIYYSQIVNDFQKGDIAEGYSVSREKKESFPLTVTSAQKNPTAFYLCASKVSQVRGRGGYTFGSGTRLTVV.

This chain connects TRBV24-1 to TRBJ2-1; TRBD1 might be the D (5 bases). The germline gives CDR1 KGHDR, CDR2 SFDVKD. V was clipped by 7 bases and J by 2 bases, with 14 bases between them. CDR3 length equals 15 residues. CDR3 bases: TGTGCCACCAGCAGACCAGGGCTTCCCTACAATGAGCAGTTCTTC. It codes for CATSRPGLPYNEQFF.

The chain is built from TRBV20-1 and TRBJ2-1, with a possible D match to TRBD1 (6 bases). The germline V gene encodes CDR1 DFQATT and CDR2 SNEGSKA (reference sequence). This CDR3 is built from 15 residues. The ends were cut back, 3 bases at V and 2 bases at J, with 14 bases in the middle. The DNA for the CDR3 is TGCAGTGCTAGTCCCCGACAGGCCCCCTACAATGAGCAGTTCTTC. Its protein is CSASPRQAPYNEQFF.

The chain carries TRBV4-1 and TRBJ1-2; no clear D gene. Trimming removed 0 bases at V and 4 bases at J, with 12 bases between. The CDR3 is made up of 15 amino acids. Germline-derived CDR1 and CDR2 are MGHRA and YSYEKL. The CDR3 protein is CASSQDVGEIYGYTF. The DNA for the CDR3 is TGCGCCAGCAGCCAAGATGTGGGAGAGATCTATGGCTACACCTTC.

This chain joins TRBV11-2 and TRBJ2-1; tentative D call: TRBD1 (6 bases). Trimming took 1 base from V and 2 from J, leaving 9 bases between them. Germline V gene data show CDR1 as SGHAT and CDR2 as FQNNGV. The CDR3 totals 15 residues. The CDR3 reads CASSLGQVTYNEQFF. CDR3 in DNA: TGTGCCAGCAGCTTAGGACAGGTTACCTACAATGAGCAGTTCTTC.

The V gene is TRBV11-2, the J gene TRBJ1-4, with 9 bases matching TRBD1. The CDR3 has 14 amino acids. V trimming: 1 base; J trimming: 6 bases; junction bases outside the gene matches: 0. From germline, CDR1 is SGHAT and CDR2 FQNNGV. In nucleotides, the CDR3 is TGTGCCAGCAGCTTAGGGACAGGGGATGAAAAACTGTTTTTT. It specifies CASSLGTGDEKLFF.

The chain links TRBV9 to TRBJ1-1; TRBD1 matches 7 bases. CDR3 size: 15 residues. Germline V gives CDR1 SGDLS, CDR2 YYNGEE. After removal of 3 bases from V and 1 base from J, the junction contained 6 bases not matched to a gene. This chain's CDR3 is CASSAHTGENTEAFF. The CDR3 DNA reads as TGTGCCAGCAGCGCCCATACAGGGGAGAACACTGAAGCTTTCTTT.

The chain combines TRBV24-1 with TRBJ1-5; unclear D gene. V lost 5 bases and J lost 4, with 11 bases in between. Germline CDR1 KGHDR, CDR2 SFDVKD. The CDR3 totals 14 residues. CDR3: CATSARYRNQPQHF. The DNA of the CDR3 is TGTGCCACCAGTGCCCGGTACAGAAATCAGCCCCAGCATTTT.

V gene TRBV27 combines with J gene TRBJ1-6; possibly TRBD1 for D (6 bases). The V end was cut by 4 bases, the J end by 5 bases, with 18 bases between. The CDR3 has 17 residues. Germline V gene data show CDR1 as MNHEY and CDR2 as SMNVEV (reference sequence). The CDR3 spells CASSWGWSGGHNSPLHF. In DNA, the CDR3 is TGTGCCAGCAGTTGGGGCTGGTCGGGGGGCCATAATTCACCCCTCCACTTT.

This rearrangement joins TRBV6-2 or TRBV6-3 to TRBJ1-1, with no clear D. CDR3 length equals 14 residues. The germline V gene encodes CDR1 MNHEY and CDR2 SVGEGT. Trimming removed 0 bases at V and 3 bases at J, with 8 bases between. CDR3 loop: CASSYSPGDTEAFF. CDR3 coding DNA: TGTGCCAGCAGTTACTCCCCCGGGGACACTGAAGCTTTCTTT.

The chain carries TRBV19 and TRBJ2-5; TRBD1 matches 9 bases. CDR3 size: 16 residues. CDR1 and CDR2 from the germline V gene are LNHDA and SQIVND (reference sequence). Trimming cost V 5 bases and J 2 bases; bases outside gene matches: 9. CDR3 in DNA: TGTGCCAGTAGTTCCTATACAGGGGGCGGTCAAGAGACCCAGTACTTC. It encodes CASSSYTGGGQETQYF. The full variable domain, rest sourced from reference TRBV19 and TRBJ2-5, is DGGITQSPKYLFRKEGQNVTLSCEQNLNHDAMYWYRQDPGQGLRLIYYSQIVNDFQKGDIAEGYSVSREKKESFPLTVTSAQKNPTAFYLCASSSYTGGGQETQYFGPGTRLLVL.

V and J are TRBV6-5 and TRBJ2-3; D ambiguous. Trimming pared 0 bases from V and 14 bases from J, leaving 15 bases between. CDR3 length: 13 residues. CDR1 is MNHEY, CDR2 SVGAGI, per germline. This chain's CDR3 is CASSYSRGRSWYF. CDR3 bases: TGTGCCAGCAGTTACTCGAGAGGCAGATCATGGTATTTT.

CDR3 residues: CASSLQLLEEKLFF. The CDR3 DNA is TGTGCCAGTAGTCTACAGCTTTTAGAGGAAAAACTGTTTTTT. This chain uses TRBV19 with TRBJ1-4; D remains unclear. Germline-derived CDR1 and CDR2 are LNHDA and SQIVND (reference sequence). The V gene lost 5 bases and the J gene lost 8 bases, with 15 bases spanning the gap. CDR3 size: 14 residues.

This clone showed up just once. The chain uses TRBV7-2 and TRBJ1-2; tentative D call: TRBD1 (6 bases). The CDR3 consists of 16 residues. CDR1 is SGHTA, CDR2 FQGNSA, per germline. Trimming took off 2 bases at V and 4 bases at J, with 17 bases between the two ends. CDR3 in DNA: TGTGCCAGCAGCTTAATAATGATAGGGGGATCCTATGGCTACACCTTC. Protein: CASSLIMIGGSYGYTF.

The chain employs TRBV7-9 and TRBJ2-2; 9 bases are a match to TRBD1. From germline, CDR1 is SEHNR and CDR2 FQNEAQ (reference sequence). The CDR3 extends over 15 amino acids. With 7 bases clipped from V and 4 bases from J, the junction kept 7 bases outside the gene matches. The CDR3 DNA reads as TGTGCCAGCACCGGGACAGGGCCCAGCACCGGGGAGCTGTTTTTT. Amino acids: CASTGTGPSTGELFF.

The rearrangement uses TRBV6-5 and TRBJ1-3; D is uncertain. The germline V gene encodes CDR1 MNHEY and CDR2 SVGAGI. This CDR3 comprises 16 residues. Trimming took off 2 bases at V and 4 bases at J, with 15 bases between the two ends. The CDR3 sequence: CASSYAYTKKGNTIYF. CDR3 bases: TGTGCCAGCAGTTACGCCTACACTAAGAAGGGAAACACCATATATTTT.

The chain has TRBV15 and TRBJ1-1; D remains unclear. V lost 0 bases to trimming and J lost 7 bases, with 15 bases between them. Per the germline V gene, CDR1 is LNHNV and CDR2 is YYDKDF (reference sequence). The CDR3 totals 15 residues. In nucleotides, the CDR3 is TGTGCCACCAGCAGAGATCGAGGGTCCTGGGATGAAGCTTTCTTT. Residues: CATSRDRGSWDEAFF.

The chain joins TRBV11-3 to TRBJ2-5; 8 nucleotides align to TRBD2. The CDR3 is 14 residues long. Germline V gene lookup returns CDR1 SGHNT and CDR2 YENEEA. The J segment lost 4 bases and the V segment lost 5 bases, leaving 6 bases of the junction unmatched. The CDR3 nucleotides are TGTGCCAGCAGCCGCGGGGGGCGGGGAGAGACCCAGTACTTC. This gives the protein CASSRGGRGETQYF.

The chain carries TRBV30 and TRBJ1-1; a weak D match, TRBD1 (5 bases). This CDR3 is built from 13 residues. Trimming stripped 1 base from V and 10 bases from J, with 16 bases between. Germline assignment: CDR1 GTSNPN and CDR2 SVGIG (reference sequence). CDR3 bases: TGTGCCTGGAGTGCGACAGTTATGGTTTCAGCTTTCTTT. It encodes CAWSATVMVSAFF.